These 14 T cell receptor beta chains share one sample of origin, sequenced in a study of graft-versus-host responses after intestinal transplantation. TCRdb's copy holds only in-frame clones and misses some; the assay was immunoSEQ multiplex PCR. The repertoire includes approximately 85,000 clones, around 90% of them detected once, and 7.6% sits in the top ten. No antigen has been identified for these receptors. Material: unstimulated CD8+ T cells sorted from spleen or lymph node cells, obtained before transplant. Receptors originate from a human donor who was the organ donor for an intestinal transplant.

The V and J genes are TRBV4-1 and TRBJ1-4, with TRBD1 as a possible D gene (5 bases). Germline-derived CDR1 and CDR2 are MGHRA and YSYEKL. The CDR3 extends over 14 amino acids. Trimming removed 4 bases at V and 8 bases at J, with 14 bases between. CDR3 sequence (DNA): TGCGCCAGCAGCCTTTTGGGGGACGACGAAAAACTGTTTTTT. Translated, it gives CASSLLGDDEKLFF.

This clone came up once. The V and J genes are TRBV5-8 and TRBJ2-1; TRBD2 aligns across 9 bases. The CDR3 has 17 amino acids. Germline CDR1 SGHTS, CDR2 YDEGEE. V lost 3 bases to trimming and J lost 3 bases; unmatched junction nucleotides: 10. The CDR3 DNA reads TGTGCCAGCAGCTCGGTGACCGGGACTAGCTACTACAATGAGCAGTTCTTC. Protein product: CASSSVTGTSYYNEQFF.

V usage is TRBV29-1 and J usage is TRBJ1-2; D uncertain. V lost 3 bases and J lost 5, with 10 bases in between. The CDR3 loop spans 12 amino acids. Germline V gene lookup returns CDR1 SQVTM and CDR2 ANQGSEA. CDR3 amino acids: CSVESELYGYTF. In nucleotides, the CDR3 is TGCAGCGTTGAGAGTGAGCTGTATGGCTACACCTTC.

The chain joins TRBV2 to TRBJ1-1; weak D call: TRBD1 (6 bases). The CDR3 runs to 12 residues. Per the germline V gene, CDR1 is SNHLY and CDR2 is FYNNEI. V lost 8 bases, J lost 3 bases, and 10 bases lay in between. CDR3 protein: CASARGDTEAFF. Here the CDR3 DNA reads TGTGCCAGCGCTAGGGGGGACACTGAAGCTTTCTTT.

Concerning this clone: The junction shows a germline mismatch at one end, possibly a read error. This chain joins TRBV7-7 and TRBJ2-2; 12 bases line up with TRBD1. Germline CDR1 is SSHAT and CDR2 is FNYEAQ (reference sequence). The CDR3 runs 15 residues. The CDR3 region is CASTPGQGAAGELFF. The CDR3 DNA reads TGTGCTAGCACTCCGGGACAGGGGGCAGCCGGGGAGCTGTTTTTT. Complete variable domain (other parts from reference TRBV7-7 and TRBJ2-2): GAGVSQSPRYKVTKRGQDVTLRCDPISSHATLYWYQQALGQGPEFLTYFNYEAQPDKSGLPSDRFSAERPEGSISTLTIQRTEQRDSAMYRCASTPGQGAAGELFFGEGSRLTVL.

J is TRBJ2-5 and V is TRBV25-1, with 7 bases matching TRBD1. The end of the DNA aligns better with TRBJ2-7, so the J call may be wrong. The CDR3 consists of 13 residues. Per germline, CDR1 MGHDK and CDR2 SYGVNS. The CDR3 loop reads CASSIGGFDEQYF. The CDR3 DNA is TGTGCCAGCAGTATAGGGGGCTTCGACGAGCAGTACTTC.

The chain links TRBV27 to TRBJ2-7, with a possible D match to TRBD1 (6 bases). In germline, CDR1 is MNHEY, CDR2 SMNVEV (reference sequence). V lost 3 bases, J lost 3 bases, and 15 bases lay in between. The CDR3 consists of 15 residues. Here the CDR3 reads CASSFLDSRSYEQYF. DNA for the CDR3: TGTGCCAGCAGTTTTTTGGACAGTAGAAGCTACGAGCAGTACTTC.

The V call is TRBV11-3, the J call TRBJ2-1; 8 nucleotides agree with TRBD1. V gave up 5 bases and J gave up 4 bases; unmatched junction bases: 10. This CDR3 has 16 residues. Germline V gene sequence: CDR1 SGHNT, CDR2 YENEEA. The CDR3 spells CASSLRDRLGYNEQFF. CDR3 sequence (DNA): TGTGCCAGCAGCCTTCGGGACAGGTTGGGATACAATGAGCAGTTCTTC. The full variable domain, rest sourced from reference TRBV11-3 and TRBJ2-1, is EAGVVQSPRYKIIEKKQPVAFWCNPISGHNTLYWYLQNLGQGPELLIRYENEEAVDDSQLPKDRFSAERLKGVDSTLKIQPAELGDSAVYLCASSLRDRLGYNEQFFGPGTRLTVL.

The CDR3 DNA reads TGTGCCAGCAGTTTAAGCAGGGATGGCTACACCTTC. It yields the protein CASSLSRDGYTF. V gene TRBV28 combines with J gene TRBJ1-2; D is perhaps TRBD1 (5 bases). There are 12 residues in the CDR3. The V and J ends lost 2 bases and 6 bases respectively, with 7 bases between them. Germline CDR1 is MDHEN and CDR2 is SYDVKM.

The rearrangement links TRBV4-1 to TRBJ2-7; D ambiguous. Germline V lookup: CDR1 MGHRA, CDR2 YSYEKL. The V end was cut by 0 bases, the J end by 5 bases, with 11 bases between. CDR3 length: 14 residues. Here the CDR3 DNA reads TGCGCCAGCAGCCAAGACGAAGGACCTAACGAGCAGTACTTC. As protein: CASSQDEGPNEQYF.

The chain couples TRBV5-6 to TRBJ1-2; TRBD1 might be the D (5 bases). This CDR3 contains 16 residues. Germline assignment: CDR1 SGHDT and CDR2 YYEEEE. The V and J ends lost 2 bases and 4 bases respectively, with 18 bases between them. The CDR3: CASSFKTGEGTYGYTF. The CDR3 bases are TGTGCCAGCAGCTTTAAAACGGGCGAGGGGACCTATGGCTACACCTTC.

The V and J genes are TRBV27 and TRBJ2-1; D is unclear. The CDR3 runs to 14 residues. Germline CDR1 reads MNHEY; CDR2 reads SMNVEV (reference sequence). With 5 bases removed from V and 0 bases from J, the gap between germline ends came to 8 bases. CDR3 amino acids: CASSNVGSYNEQFF. The DNA for the CDR3 is TGTGCCAGCAGTAACGTCGGCTCCTACAATGAGCAGTTCTTC.

V and J are TRBV11-1 and TRBJ2-1; D unclear. V was trimmed by 4 bases and J by 9 bases, leaving 7 bases between them. CDR1 and CDR2 (germline): SGHAT, FQDESV (reference sequence). This CDR3 spans 11 amino acids. Written as DNA, the CDR3 is TGTGCCAGCAGCTCCCACCCTGAGCAGTTCTTC. Its translation is CASSSHPEQFF.

This chain connects TRBV6-4 to TRBJ2-2; D gene uncertain. V gave up 4 bases and J gave up 6 bases, with 6 bases separating them. Germline loops: CDR1 MRHNA, CDR2 SNTAGT. This CDR3 is built from 12 residues. The CDR3 DNA sequence: TGTGCCAGCAGTGGGAGCGCCGGGGAGCTGTTTTTT. Amino acid sequence: CASSGSAGELFF.